This TCR beta chain was sequenced in a study of shared clonotypes between healthy human individuals. Background on the study: Researchers assigned three CD4 naive, three CD4 memory, two CD8 naive and one CD8 memory plate to each donor. General study points: Having only a few donors restricted how much genetic and exposure-history diversity was captured. Even with large depth, rarefaction showed that sorted-subset sequencing was incomplete.

In germline, CDR1 is SGHDT, CDR2 YYEEEE. V dropped 4 bases and J dropped 7; count of bases not matched to a gene: 13. This CDR3 spans 17 amino acids. As concerns this clone: Its antigen is as yet unknown.

Selected positively for CCR7 and CD45RO-negative, naive CD8 cells excluded terminally differentiated effector memory CD45RA+ cells. Assay used: immunoSEQ multiplex PCR; TCRdb lists only in-frame clones, some missing. The data show around 2,100,000 clones, about 95% seen once. The V gene is TRBV5-6, the J gene TRBJ2-2; 10 bases align to TRBD2. The sequenced material came from naive CD8+ T cells sorted from blood. The sequence was collected from a man in his late teens or twenties in good health. This CDR3 reads CASSRTASGGRDGELFF. As DNA, the CDR3 is TGTGCCAGCAGCCGTACGGCTAGCGGGGGCCGAGACGGGGAGCTGTTTTTT.